This entry concerns a single TCR beta chain. Its specificity is not known. This entry belongs to a study of regulatory T cells in long-lasting Graves disease. Findings of the study overall: Sample size, which was small, may have reduced accuracy. Among samples with persistent disease, TRBV28, TRBJ1-2 and TRBJ2-5 were favored. Analysis covered peripheral blood alone, not thyroid tissue.

The authors built TCR beta libraries using iRepertoire HTBI primers and Arm-PCR of CDR3 regions. TCRdb reprocessed the multiplex PCR reads via MiXCR and lists one record per CDR3 protein. The profile shows about 460,000 distinct CDR3 sequences, approximately 23% of them singletons. This sample's time point: persistent/refractory GD, antithyroid drugs over 5 years with positive TRAb. The authors made the TCR library using RNA they extracted from PBMCs. From an endocrinology department in Xi'an, China, came the patients. V was pared by 6 bases and J by 4 bases, with 17 bases between. The CDR3 covers 14 residues. Germline V gene data show CDR1 as SQVTM and CDR2 as ANQGSEA.

J is TRBJ2-3 and V is TRBV29-1; D remains ambiguous. Sample: peripheral blood mononuclear cells (PBMCs), taken when the disease was refractory, from a patient treated with antithyroid drugs. This sequence was found in a female donor with Graves disease. The CDR3 loop is CSVPTPPEADTQYF. The CDR3 DNA reads as TGCAGCGTCCCTACCCCCCCGGAAGCAGATACGCAGTATTTT.